The 26 T cell receptor beta chains given below trace back to one sample, sequenced in a study of T cell changes during pregnancy in multiple sclerosis. Here immunoSEQ multiplex PCR was the method, and the copy in TCRdb shows in-frame clones only, minus some. In the table there are 65,000 to 75,000 clones, about 89% of which are singletons. The material was peripheral blood, obtained in the second trimester of pregnancy. The receptors here all came from a female donor with multiple sclerosis, enrolled in a pregnancy study.

This chain joins TRBV5-6 and TRBJ1-6; perhaps TRBD1 as D (6 bases). Trimming pared 4 bases from V and 6 bases from J, leaving 11 bases between. CDR3 length: 14 amino acids. The germline V gene encodes CDR1 SGHDT and CDR2 YYEEEE. This CDR3 is CASSPGHLNSPLHF. The CDR3 DNA follows: TGTGCCAGCAGCCCGGGACACCTTAATTCACCCCTCCACTTT.

The chain recombines TRBV5-6 with TRBJ2-5, with D perhaps matching TRBD1 (6 bases). V lost 2 bases to trimming and J lost 2 bases, with 10 bases between them. Looked up from germline, CDR1 is SGHDT and CDR2 is YYEEEE. The CDR3 has 14 residues. The CDR3 region has the DNA TGTGCCAGCAGCTTAGAGGGGGTACAAGAGACCCAGTACTTC. Its translation is CASSLEGVQETQYF. The whole variable domain, remainder taken from reference TRBV5-6 and TRBJ2-5, is DAGVTQSPTHLIKTRGQQVTLRCSPKSGHDTVSWYQQALGQGPQFIFQYYEEEERQRGNFPDRFSGHQFPNYSSELNVNALLLGDSALYLCASSLEGVQETQYFGPGTRLLVL.

This chain links TRBV29-1 with TRBJ1-1; no definite D call. Germline V gives CDR1 SQVTM, CDR2 ANQGSEA. CDR3 length: 10 residues. With 4 bases removed from V and 8 bases from J, the gap between germline ends came to 8 bases. CDR3 loop: CSVVIREAFF. The CDR3 nucleotides read TGCAGCGTTGTAATACGGGAAGCTTTCTTT.

This chain connects TRBV9 to TRBJ2-3, with TRBD2 matching 14 bases. Germline V CDR1 and CDR2: SGDLS, YYNGEE. Trimming cost V 2 bases and J 1 base; bases outside gene matches: 6. This CDR3 is built from 18 residues. The CDR3 region is CASSVLPGLAGGTDTQYF. The CDR3 DNA is TGTGCCAGCAGCGTCCTCCCGGGACTAGCGGGGGGCACAGATACGCAGTATTTT.

This clone was recorded only once. V usage is TRBV28 and J usage is TRBJ1-2; tentative D call: TRBD1 (6 bases). The CDR3 runs 12 residues. Germline CDR1 and CDR2: MDHEN and SYDVKM. Deletions cut 7 bases from V and 6 bases from J, with 12 bases between. CDR3 in amino acids: CASTLQGNGYTF. The CDR3 DNA is TGTGCCAGCACCCTACAGGGAAATGGCTACACCTTC.

V gene TRBV19 combines with J gene TRBJ1-2; D unclear. CDR3 size: 10 residues. V lost 10 bases and J lost 5, with 8 bases in between. Germline V CDR1 and CDR2: LNHDA, SQIVND (reference sequence). The chain's CDR3 is CATLYYGYTF. CDR3 bases: TGTGCCACCCTCTATTATGGCTACACCTTC.

The rearrangement links TRBV29-1 to TRBJ1-1; D ambiguous. The CDR3 length is 12 residues. With 1 base removed from V and 5 bases from J, the gap between germline ends came to 8 bases. The germline CDR1 and CDR2 sequences are SQVTM and ANQGSEA. CDR3 coding DNA: TGCAGCGTTGAAGGGAGAAGGACTGAAGCTTTCTTT. Amino acid sequence: CSVEGRRTEAFF.

This chain uses TRBV25-1 with TRBJ1-4; 9 nucleotides agree with TRBD1. J was trimmed by 7 bases and V by 4 bases; bases with no gene match: 10. The CDR3 extends over 16 amino acids. Germline CDR1 is MGHDK and CDR2 is SYGVNS. The CDR3 sequence: CASSGIQGALVEKLFF. CDR3 DNA sequence: TGTGCCAGCAGTGGTATACAGGGGGCCCTAGTTGAAAAACTGTTTTTT. Looking up the rest from reference TRBV25-1 and TRBJ1-4 gives the full variable domain: EADIYQTPRYLVIGTGKKITLECSQTMGHDKMYWYQQDPGMELHLIHYSYGVNSTEKGDLSSESTVSRIRTEHFPLTLESARPSHTSQYLCASSGIQGALVEKLFFGSGTQLSVL.

The chain uses TRBV19 and TRBJ2-1; possibly TRBD1 for D (5 bases). Germline loops: CDR1 LNHDA, CDR2 SQIVND (reference sequence). The CDR3 runs to 14 residues. V dropped 6 bases and J dropped 3 bases, with 12 bases sitting between them. This chain's CDR3 is CASRGAAHYNEQFF. In DNA, the CDR3 is TGTGCCAGTAGAGGGGCCGCTCACTACAATGAGCAGTTCTTC.

The rearrangement uses TRBV4-2 and TRBJ2-7; D perhaps matches TRBD1 (5 bases). V dropped 4 bases and J dropped 2 bases, with 9 bases sitting between them. The CDR3 is 13 amino acids. Germline V CDR1 and CDR2: LGHNA, YNFKEQ. CDR3 sequence (DNA): TGTGCCAGCAGCCCCCAGGGTACCTACGAGCAGTACTTC. It encodes CASSPQGTYEQYF.

This sequence joins TRBV9 and TRBJ2-3; 7 positions agree with TRBD2. The germline V gene encodes CDR1 SGDLS and CDR2 YYNGEE. V lost 3 bases and J lost 3; bases outside the gene matches: 10. This CDR3 region has 16 residues. The DNA of the CDR3 is TGTGCCAGCAGCGACCCTAGCGGAGGGCTTACAGATACGCAGTATTTT. Its protein is CASSDPSGGLTDTQYF.

The rearrangement links TRBV4-1 to TRBJ2-2, with TRBD2 matching over 8 bases. The CDR3 has 17 residues. With 0 bases clipped from V and 2 bases from J, the junction kept 5 bases outside the gene matches. From germline, CDR1 is MGHRA and CDR2 YSYEKL. The CDR3 DNA reads TGCGCCAGCAGCCAAGAACTAGCGGACACAAACACCGGGGAGCTGTTTTTT. Translating gives CASSQELADTNTGELFF.

The chain is built from TRBV7-2 and TRBJ2-3, with 13 bases aligning to TRBD2. The germline V gene encodes CDR1 SGHTA and CDR2 FQGNSA. V was clipped by 5 bases and J by 4 bases; unmatched bases: 3. The length of the CDR3 is 15 residues. This CDR3 reads CASSPGLAGADTQYF. For the CDR3, the DNA is TGTGCCAGCAGCCCAGGACTAGCGGGAGCAGATACGCAGTATTTT.

This chain connects TRBV27 to TRBJ2-7; TRBD1 aligns across 7 bases. The CDR3 covers 13 residues. Trimming at V came to 6 bases and at J to 3 bases, leaving 5 bases not matched to a gene. CDR1 is MNHEY and CDR2 is SMNVEV in the germline V gene (reference sequence). As DNA, the CDR3 is TGTGCCAGCAGACGTCGGACAGGCTACGAGCAGTACTTC. This gives the protein CASRRRTGYEQYF.

The chain joins TRBV7-3 to TRBJ2-3, with 8 bases aligning to TRBD2. V dropped 7 bases and J dropped 4; count of bases not matched to a gene: 7. This CDR3 contains 14 residues. The germline V gene encodes CDR1 SGHTA and CDR2 FQGTGA. The CDR3, as DNA: TGTGCCAGCAACCCGGGACTAGAATCAGATACGCAGTATTTT. It is translated as CASNPGLESDTQYF.

The chain recombines TRBV7-9 with TRBJ2-7; perhaps TRBD2 as D (6 bases). Germline-derived CDR1 and CDR2 are SEHNR and FQNEAQ (reference sequence). This CDR3 contains 15 residues. Trimming left V 2 bases short and J 2 bases short, with 13 bases between. In nucleotides, the CDR3 is TGTGCCAGCAGCTTAACGGGGGAGTTCCCCTACGAGCAGTACTTC. It is translated as CASSLTGEFPYEQYF.

This clone was observed a handful of times. The chain links TRBV10-3 to TRBJ1-6; the D is unclear. The V and J ends lost 0 bases and 5 bases respectively, with 11 bases between them. This CDR3 has 16 residues. The germline V gene encodes CDR1 ENHRY and CDR2 SYGVKD. CDR3 in DNA: TGTGCCATCAGTGAGTCAATCGGAGCCGATAATTCACCCCTCCACTTT. This encodes CAISESIGADNSPLHF.

The chain links TRBV18 to TRBJ1-4; D is ambiguous. Between the trimmed V and J ends, which lost 2 bases and 8 bases, there was a span of 12 bases. CDR3 length: 14 amino acids. Germline V gene lookup returns CDR1 KGHSH and CDR2 LQKENI. CDR3 residues: CASSPGGLWEKLFF. DNA of the CDR3: TGTGCCAGCTCACCAGGAGGGCTTTGGGAAAAACTGTTTTTT.

This clone was counted only a few times. V and J are TRBV29-1 and TRBJ1-1; D call uncertain. This CDR3 has 14 residues. V was trimmed by 4 bases and J by 1 base, leaving 13 bases between them. In germline, CDR1 is SQVTM, CDR2 ANQGSEA. CDR3 in amino acids: CSVGYDTANTEAFF. As DNA, the CDR3 is TGCAGCGTTGGATATGACACCGCGAACACTGAAGCTTTCTTT.

The CDR3 DNA reads as TGCAGCGTTGTCGTTGGACGGGAGAATTCCTACGAGCAGTACTTC. This translates into CSVVVGRENSYEQYF. V is TRBV29-1 and J is TRBJ2-7; D is possibly TRBD2 (6 bases). Trimming removed 4 bases at V and 1 base at J, with 17 bases between. The CDR3 has 15 amino acids. Germline V gene lookup returns CDR1 SQVTM and CDR2 ANQGSEA.

This chain uses TRBV29-1 with TRBJ1-1, with 8 bases aligning to TRBD1. CDR3 length equals 12 residues. Germline values: CDR1 SQVTM, CDR2 ANQGSEA. J gave up 7 bases and V 4 bases, and 5 bases lay outside the gene matches. The CDR3 spells CSVAGRGLEAFF. DNA of the CDR3: TGCAGCGTTGCCGGCAGGGGGCTTGAAGCTTTCTTT.

The chain joins TRBV12-5 to TRBJ2-1, with 8 bases identical to TRBD2. Per the germline V gene, CDR1 is LGHNT and CDR2 is FRNRAP. Trimming cost V 5 bases and J 10 bases; bases outside gene matches: 13. CDR3 length: 15 amino acids. Written as DNA, the CDR3 is TGTGCTAGTGGTCTAACGCGACGGGGGGGCGGCGAGCAGTTCTTC. Translating it yields CASGLTRRGGGEQFF.

The J gene is TRBJ1-2, the V gene TRBV6-1; 7 bases are shared with TRBD1. The germline V gene has CDR1 MNHNS and CDR2 SASEGT. V dropped 2 bases and J dropped 4; count of bases not matched to a gene: 7. There are 15 residues in the CDR3. The CDR3, as DNA: TGTGCCAGCAGTGAACTACAGGGGCCAAGCTATGGCTACACCTTC. Amino acids: CASSELQGPSYGYTF.

This rearrangement joins TRBV19 to TRBJ1-4; TRBD1 is a possible D gene (5 bases). The CDR3 covers 14 residues. The ends were cut back, 2 bases at V and 3 bases at J, with 7 bases in the middle. Germline V gene data show CDR1 as LNHDA and CDR2 as SQIVND (reference sequence). CDR3 region: CASSIQGSNEKLFF. CDR3 nucleotides: TGTGCCAGTAGTATACAGGGATCTAATGAAAAACTGTTTTTT.

The chain links TRBV19 to TRBJ2-1; 12 bases are shared with TRBD2. Trimming took 5 bases from V and 8 from J; bases not matched to a gene: 7. Germline V gene data show CDR1 as LNHDA and CDR2 as SQIVND (reference sequence). This CDR3 is built from 15 residues. The CDR3, as DNA: TGTGCCAGTAGTCCAGGACTAGCGGGAACCCATGAGCAGTTCTTC. It yields the protein CASSPGLAGTHEQFF.

This chain connects TRBV5-1 to TRBJ1-1; D remains ambiguous. Germline-derived CDR1 and CDR2 are SGHRS and YFSETQ. This CDR3 contains 14 residues. Trimming stripped 2 bases from V and 5 bases from J, with 13 bases between. CDR3 sequence reads: CASSFQAFETEAFF. For the CDR3, the DNA is TGCGCCAGCAGCTTTCAGGCTTTCGAGACTGAAGCTTTCTTT. The variable domain in full, with the rest retrieved from reference TRBV5-1 and TRBJ1-1, is KAGVTQTPRYLIKTRGQQVTLSCSPISGHRSVSWYQQTPGQGLQFLFEYFSETQRNKGNFPGRFSGRQFSNSRSEMNVSTLELGDSALYLCASSFQAFETEAFFGQGTRLTVV.